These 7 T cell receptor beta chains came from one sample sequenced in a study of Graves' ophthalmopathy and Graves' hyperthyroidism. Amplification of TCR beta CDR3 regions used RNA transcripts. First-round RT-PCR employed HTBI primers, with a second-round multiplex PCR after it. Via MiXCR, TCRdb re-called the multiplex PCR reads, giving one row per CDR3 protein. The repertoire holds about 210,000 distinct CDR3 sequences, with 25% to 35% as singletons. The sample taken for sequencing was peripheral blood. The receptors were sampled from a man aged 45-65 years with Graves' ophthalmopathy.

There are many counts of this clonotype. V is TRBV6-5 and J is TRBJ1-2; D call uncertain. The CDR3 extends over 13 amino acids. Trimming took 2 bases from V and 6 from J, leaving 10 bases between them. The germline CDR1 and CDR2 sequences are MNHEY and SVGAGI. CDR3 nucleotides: TGTGCCAGCAGTTACGAACAGAGCAATGGCTACACCTTC. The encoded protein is CASSYEQSNGYTF.

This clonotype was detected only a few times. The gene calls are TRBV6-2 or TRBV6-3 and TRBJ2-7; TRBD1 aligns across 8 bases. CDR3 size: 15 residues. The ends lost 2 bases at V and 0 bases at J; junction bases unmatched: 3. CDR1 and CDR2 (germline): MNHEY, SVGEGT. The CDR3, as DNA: TGTGCCAGCAGTTACCGGACAGGGAGCTCCTACGAGCAGTACTTC. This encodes CASSYRTGSSYEQYF.

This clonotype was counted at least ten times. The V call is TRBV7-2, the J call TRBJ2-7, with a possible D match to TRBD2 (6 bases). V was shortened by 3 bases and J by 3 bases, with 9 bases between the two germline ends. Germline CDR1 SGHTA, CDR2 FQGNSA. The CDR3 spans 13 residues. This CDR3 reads CASSLLEGYEQYF. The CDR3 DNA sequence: TGTGCCAGCAGCTTGTTGGAGGGCTACGAGCAGTACTTC. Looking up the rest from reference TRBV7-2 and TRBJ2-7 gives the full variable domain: GAGVSQSPSNKVTEKGKDVELRCDPISGHTALYWYRQSLGQGLEFLIYFQGNSAPDKSGLPSDRFSAERTGGSVSTLTIQRTQQEDSAVYLCASSLLEGYEQYFGPGTRLTVT.

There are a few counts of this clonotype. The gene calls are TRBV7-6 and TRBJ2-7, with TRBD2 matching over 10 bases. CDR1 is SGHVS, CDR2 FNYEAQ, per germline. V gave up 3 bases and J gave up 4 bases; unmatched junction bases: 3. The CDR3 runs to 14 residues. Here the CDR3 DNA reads TGTGCCAGCAGCTTCTCTAGCGGGAGATACGAGCAGTACTTC. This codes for CASSFSSGRYEQYF.

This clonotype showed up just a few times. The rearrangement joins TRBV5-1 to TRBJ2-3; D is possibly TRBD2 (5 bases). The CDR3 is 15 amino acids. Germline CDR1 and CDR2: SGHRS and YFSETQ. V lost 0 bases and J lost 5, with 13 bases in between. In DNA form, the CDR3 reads TGCGCCAGCAGCTTGGGTAATCCAGCGGTAGATACGCAGTATTTT. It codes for CASSLGNPAVDTQYF.

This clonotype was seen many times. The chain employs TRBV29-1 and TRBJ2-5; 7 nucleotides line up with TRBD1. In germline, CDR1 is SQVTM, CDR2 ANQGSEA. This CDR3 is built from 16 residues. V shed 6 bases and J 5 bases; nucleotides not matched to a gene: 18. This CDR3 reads CSVATPDRVSQETQYF. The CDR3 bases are TGCAGCGTCGCCACCCCTGACAGGGTGTCCCAGGAGACCCAGTACTTC.

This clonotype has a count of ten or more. CDR3 sequence reads: CAISESRETLKTQYF. Written as DNA, the CDR3 is TGTGCCATCAGTGAGTCTCGGGAGACGCTGAAGACCCAGTACTTC. The chain employs TRBV10-3 and TRBJ2-5; weak D call: TRBD2 (6 bases). The CDR3 is 15 amino acids. Trimming left V 0 bases short and J 6 bases short, with 14 bases between. The germline gives CDR1 ENHRY, CDR2 SYGVKD.